A selection of T cell receptor beta chains follows, all from one sample in a study of human T cells and chemical hapten exposure. TCRdb ran MiXCR on the RACE reads and lists one entry per CDR3 protein. The sample includes about 59,000 distinct CDR3 sequences, approximately 10% seen only once; the top ten take about 4%. Sample: whole blood, taken in connection with sensitization to the hapten diphenylcyclopropenone (DPC). These receptors all stem from a woman in her forties with alopecia areata. Some clones in this sample may be carry-over from other donors' samples. Each CDR3 is given with its conserved first and last residue. Fields, in order: CDR3 protein, CDR3 DNA, V gene, clone size, D gene, J gene. D genes are given only for firm matches. Rows give clone size only sometimes, using once, few, many, or a class for an expanded clone.

CASSGDPGQGNSYNEQFF	TGCGCCAGCAGCGGGGACCCCGGACAGGGGAACTCCTACAATGAGCAGTTCTTC	TRBV5-1	many	TRBD1	TRBJ2-1
CASSLTTGGVKSYGYTF	TGTGCCAGCAGCTTAACGACAGGGGGCGTTAAATCCTATGGCTACACCTTC	TRBV7-8	few	TRBD1	TRBJ1-2
CASSAYRSNQPQHF	TGTGCCAGCAGTGCCTACAGGAGCAATCAGCCCCAGCATTTT	TRBV27	few	.	TRBJ1-5
CASSYRRADAFLWANVLTF	TGTGCCAGCAGTTACCGCAGGGCCGACGCCTTTCTGTGGGCCAACGTCCTGACTTTC	TRBV6-2/TRBV6-3	few	.	TRBJ2-6
CASYARAVNSPLHF	TGTGCCAGCTATGCACGGGCCGTCAATTCACCCCTCCACTTT	TRBV7-2	.	.	TRBJ1-6
CASSQAPGGYGYTF	TGTGCCAGCAGTCAGGCCCCCGGGGGCTATGGCTACACCTTC	TRBV6-6	.	.	TRBJ1-2
CASSDAGSSYWRGYTF	TGTGCCAGCAGCGACGCCGGGTCCTCCTATTGGCGTGGCTACACCTTC	TRBV7-2	many	.	TRBJ1-2
CASSWDRWEETQYF	TGTGCCAGCAGCTGGGACCGATGGGAAGAGACCCAGTACTTC	TRBV7-2	.	.	TRBJ2-5
CASSFSGTGDQEQYF	TGTGCCAGTAGTTTCTCCGGGACAGGGGACCAGGAGCAGTACTTC	TRBV19	many	TRBD1	TRBJ2-7
CASSHPSRVGREQYF	TGTGCCAGCAGTCACCCCTCCAGGGTCGGACGCGAGCAGTACTTC	TRBV6-2/TRBV6-3	many	.	TRBJ2-7
CSVRGLAGDSNEQFF	TGCAGCGTTCGAGGACTTGCGGGAGATAGTAATGAGCAGTTCTTC	TRBV29-1	.	TRBD2	TRBJ2-1
CSVLTGTQTTGNEQFF	TGCAGCGTTCTTACCGGGACACAAACGACTGGCAATGAGCAGTTCTTC	TRBV29-1	many	.	TRBJ2-1
CASSLSYQVEAFF	TGTGCCAGCAGTTTATCGTATCAGGTTGAAGCTTTCTTT	TRBV27	.	.	TRBJ1-1
CASSFSRVGETQYF	TGTGCCAGCAGCTTTTCCAGGGTGGGTGAGACCCAGTACTTC	TRBV7-2	few	.	TRBJ2-5
CSASGQGNSPLHF	TGCAGTGCTAGTGGGCAGGGGAATTCACCCCTCCACTTT	TRBV20-1	few	.	TRBJ1-6
CASSLVRDFTNNEQFF	TGTGCCAGCAGCTTGGTTCGGGATTTTACGAACAATGAGCAGTTCTTC	TRBV5-6	many	.	TRBJ2-1
CASRGQPNTEAFF	TGCGCCAGCCGGGGACAGCCGAACACTGAAGCTTTCTTT	TRBV5-1	.	TRBD1	TRBJ1-1
CASSLGQYTDTQYF	TGTGCCAGCAGCTTGGGGCAGTACACAGATACGCAGTATTTT	TRBV7-9	.	.	TRBJ2-3
CASSSDTDYEQYF	TGTGCCAGCAGCTCGGACACAGACTACGAGCAGTACTTC	TRBV5-5	many	.	TRBJ2-7
CASSNRGYNEQFF	TGTGCCAGCAGCAACAGGGGATACAATGAGCAGTTCTTC	TRBV5-4	few	TRBD1	TRBJ2-1
CASSWTGKAFF	TGTGCCAGCAGCTGGACAGGGAAAGCTTTCTTT	TRBV6-2/TRBV6-3	.	TRBD1	TRBJ1-1
CASSLWAGGNNEQFF	TGTGCCAGCAGTTTATGGGCGGGAGGGAACAATGAGCAGTTCTTC	TRBV28	many	TRBD2	TRBJ2-1
CASSLHHGGSTEAFF	TGTGCCAGCAGCTTACATCACGGTGGGTCCACTGAAGCTTTCTTT	TRBV7-3	once	.	TRBJ1-1
CSIPERGGTDTQYF	TGCAGTATCCCCGAGCGGGGGGGCACAGATACGCAGTATTTT	TRBV20-1	.	TRBD2	TRBJ2-3
CASSLGDNSGNTIYF	TGTGCCAGCAGCTTGGGGGACAACTCTGGAAACACCATATATTTT	TRBV5-5	few	.	TRBJ1-3
CASSLALRFYEQYF	TGTGCCAGCAGCTTAGCTTTGCGGTTCTACGAGCAGTACTTC	TRBV7-2	.	.	TRBJ2-7
CASRGTSGGQETQYF	TGTGCCAGCAGGGGGACTAGCGGGGGACAAGAGACCCAGTACTTC	TRBV12-3/TRBV12-4	few	TRBD2	TRBJ2-5
CSVGLVTEAFF	TGCAGCGTTGGCCTCGTCACTGAAGCTTTCTTT	TRBV29-1	.	.	TRBJ1-1
CASSLAPRGEAFF	TGTGCCAGCAGCTTAGCCCCGCGAGGTGAAGCTTTCTTT	TRBV7-6	many	.	TRBJ1-1